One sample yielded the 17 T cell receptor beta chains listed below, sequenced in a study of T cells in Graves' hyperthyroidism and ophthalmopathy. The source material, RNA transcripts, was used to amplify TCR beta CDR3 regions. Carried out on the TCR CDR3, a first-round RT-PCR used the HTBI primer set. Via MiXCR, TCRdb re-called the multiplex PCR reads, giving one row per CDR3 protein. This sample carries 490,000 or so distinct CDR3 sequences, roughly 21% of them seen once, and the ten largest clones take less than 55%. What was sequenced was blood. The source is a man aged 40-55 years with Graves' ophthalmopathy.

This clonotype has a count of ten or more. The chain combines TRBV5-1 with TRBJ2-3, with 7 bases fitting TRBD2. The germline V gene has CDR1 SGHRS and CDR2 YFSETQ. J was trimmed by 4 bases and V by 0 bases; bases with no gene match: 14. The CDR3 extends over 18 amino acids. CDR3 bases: TGCGCCAGCAGCTTGGGAGGGGTCGGCGGGAGTTTCGCAGATACGCAGTATTTT. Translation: CASSLGGVGGSFADTQYF.

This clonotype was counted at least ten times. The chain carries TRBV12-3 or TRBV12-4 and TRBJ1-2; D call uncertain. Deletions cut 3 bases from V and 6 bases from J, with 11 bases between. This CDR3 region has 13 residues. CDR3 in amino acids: CASSFGVRDGYTF. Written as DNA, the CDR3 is TGTGCCAGCAGTTTCGGAGTCCGGGATGGCTACACCTTC.

The DNA of the CDR3 is TGTGCCATTACAGAGGGGGGCCTTATGACAACAGATACGCAGTATTTT. Translation: CAITEGGLMTTDTQYF. This chain links TRBV12-3 or TRBV12-4 with TRBJ2-3; D may be TRBD1 or TRBD2 (6 bases each). V was cut by 10 bases and J by 3 bases, with 23 bases left in between. The CDR3 consists of 16 residues.

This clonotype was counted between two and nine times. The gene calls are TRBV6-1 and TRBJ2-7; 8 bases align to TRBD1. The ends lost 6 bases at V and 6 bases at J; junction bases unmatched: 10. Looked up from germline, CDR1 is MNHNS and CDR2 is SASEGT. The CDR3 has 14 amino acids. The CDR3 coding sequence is TGTGCCAGCAGCAATTTTCAGGGGGCGGGCGAGCAGTACTTC. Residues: CASSNFQGAGEQYF.

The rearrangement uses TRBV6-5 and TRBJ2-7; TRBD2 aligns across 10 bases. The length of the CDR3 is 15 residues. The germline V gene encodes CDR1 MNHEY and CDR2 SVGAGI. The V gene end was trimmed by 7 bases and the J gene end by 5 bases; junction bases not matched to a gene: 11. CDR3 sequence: CASTFSSGSSHEQYF. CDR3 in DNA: TGTGCCAGCACGTTTTCTAGCGGGAGTTCCCACGAGCAGTACTTC.

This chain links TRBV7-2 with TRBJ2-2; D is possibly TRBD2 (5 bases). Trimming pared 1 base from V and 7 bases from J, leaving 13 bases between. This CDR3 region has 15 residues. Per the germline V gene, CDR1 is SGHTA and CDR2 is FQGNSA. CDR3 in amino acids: CASSLVFSGGGELFF. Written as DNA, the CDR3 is TGTGCCAGCAGCTTAGTTTTTTCCGGAGGCGGGGAGCTGTTTTTT. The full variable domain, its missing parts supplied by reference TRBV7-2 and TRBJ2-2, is GAGVSQSPSNKVTEKGKDVELRCDPISGHTALYWYRQSLGQGLEFLIYFQGNSAPDKSGLPSDRFSAERTGGSVSTLTIQRTQQEDSAVYLCASSLVFSGGGELFFGEGSRLTVL.

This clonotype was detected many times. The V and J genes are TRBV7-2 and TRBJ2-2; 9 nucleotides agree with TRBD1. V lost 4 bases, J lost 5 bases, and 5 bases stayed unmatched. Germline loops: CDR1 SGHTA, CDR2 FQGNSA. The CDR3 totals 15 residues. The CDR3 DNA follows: TGTGCCAGCAGCTGGGACAGGGTAGGGACCGGGGAGCTGTTTTTT. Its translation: CASSWDRVGTGELFF. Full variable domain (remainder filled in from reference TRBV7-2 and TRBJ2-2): GAGVSQSPSNKVTEKGKDVELRCDPISGHTALYWYRQSLGQGLEFLIYFQGNSAPDKSGLPSDRFSAERTGGSVSTLTIQRTQQEDSAVYLCASSWDRVGTGELFFGEGSRLTVL.

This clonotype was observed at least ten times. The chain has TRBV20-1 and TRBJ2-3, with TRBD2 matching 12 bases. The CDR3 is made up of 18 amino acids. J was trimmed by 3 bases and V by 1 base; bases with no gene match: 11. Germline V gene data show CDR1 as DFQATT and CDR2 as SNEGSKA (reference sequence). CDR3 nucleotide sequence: TGCAGTGCTAGAGGCCCCGGACTAGCGGGACGGAGAACAGATACGCAGTATTTT. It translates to CSARGPGLAGRRTDTQYF.

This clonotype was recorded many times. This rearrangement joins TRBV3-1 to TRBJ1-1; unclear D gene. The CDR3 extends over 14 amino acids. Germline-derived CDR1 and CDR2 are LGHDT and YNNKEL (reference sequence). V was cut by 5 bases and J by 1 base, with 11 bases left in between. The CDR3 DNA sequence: TGTGCCAGCAGCGCCCGGACGGGGAACACTGAAGCTTTCTTT. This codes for CASSARTGNTEAFF.

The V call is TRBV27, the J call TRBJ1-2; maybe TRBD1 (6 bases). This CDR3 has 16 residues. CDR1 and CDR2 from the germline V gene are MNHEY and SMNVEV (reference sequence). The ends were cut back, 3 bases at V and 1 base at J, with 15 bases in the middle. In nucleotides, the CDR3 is TGTGCCAGCAGTTTCCGTGGTACAGGGCTTAACTATGGCTACACCTTC. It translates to CASSFRGTGLNYGYTF.

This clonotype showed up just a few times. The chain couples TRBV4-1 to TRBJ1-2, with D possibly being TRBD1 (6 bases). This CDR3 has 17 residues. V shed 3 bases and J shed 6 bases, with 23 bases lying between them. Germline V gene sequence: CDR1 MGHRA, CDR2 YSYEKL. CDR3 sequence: CASSHTDSRSPGDGYTF. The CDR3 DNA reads TGCGCCAGCAGCCATACGGACAGCCGATCCCCTGGGGATGGCTACACCTTC.

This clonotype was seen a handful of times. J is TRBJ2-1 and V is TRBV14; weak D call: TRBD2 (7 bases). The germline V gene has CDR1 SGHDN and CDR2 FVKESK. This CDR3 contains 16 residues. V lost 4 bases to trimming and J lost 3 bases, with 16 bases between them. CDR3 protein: CASSLLRGGDYNEQFF. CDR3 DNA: TGTGCCAGCAGCCTGCTGAGAGGGGGGGACTACAATGAGCAGTTCTTC. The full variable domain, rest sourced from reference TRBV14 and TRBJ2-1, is EAGVTQFPSHSVIEKGQTVTLRCDPISGHDNLYWYRRVMGKEIKFLLHFVKESKQDESGMPNNRFLAERTGGTYSTLKVQPAELEDSGVYFCASSLLRGGDYNEQFFGPGTRLTVL.

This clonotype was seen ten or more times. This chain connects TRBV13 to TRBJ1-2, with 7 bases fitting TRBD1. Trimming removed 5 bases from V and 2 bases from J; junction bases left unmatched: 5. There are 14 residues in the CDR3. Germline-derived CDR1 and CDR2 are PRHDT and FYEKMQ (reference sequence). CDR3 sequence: CASSGRGQNYGYTF. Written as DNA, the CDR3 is TGTGCCAGCAGCGGGAGGGGGCAGAACTATGGCTACACCTTC.

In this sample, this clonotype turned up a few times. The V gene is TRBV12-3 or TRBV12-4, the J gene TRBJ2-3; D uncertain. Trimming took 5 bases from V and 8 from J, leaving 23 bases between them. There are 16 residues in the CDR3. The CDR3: CASSPRPGPPKLTQYF. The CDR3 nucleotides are TGTGCCAGCAGTCCACGCCCGGGCCCCCCTAAACTTACGCAGTATTTT.

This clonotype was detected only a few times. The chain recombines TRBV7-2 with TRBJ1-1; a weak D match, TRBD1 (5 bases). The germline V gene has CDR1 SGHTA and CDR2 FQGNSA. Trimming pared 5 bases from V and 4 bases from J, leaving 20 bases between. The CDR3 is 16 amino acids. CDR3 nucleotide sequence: TGTGCCAGCAGCCGGGGAAGGACCCTCGGGGGCACTGAAGCTTTCTTT. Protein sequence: CASSRGRTLGGTEAFF.

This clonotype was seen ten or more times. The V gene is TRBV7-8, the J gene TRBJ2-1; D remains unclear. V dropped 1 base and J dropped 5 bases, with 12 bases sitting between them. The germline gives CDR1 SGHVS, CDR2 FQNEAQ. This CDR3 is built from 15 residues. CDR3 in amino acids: CASSLVSAVNNEQFF. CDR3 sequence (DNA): TGTGCCAGCAGCTTAGTCTCGGCCGTTAACAATGAGCAGTTCTTC. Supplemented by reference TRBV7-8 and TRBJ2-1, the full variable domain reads GAGVSQSPRYKVAKRGQDVALRCDPISGHVSLFWYQQALGQGPEFLTYFQNEAQLDKSGLPSDRFFAERPEGSVSTLKIQRTQQEDSAVYLCASSLVSAVNNEQFFGPGTRLTVL.

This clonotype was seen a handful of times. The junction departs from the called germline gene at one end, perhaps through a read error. DNA for the CDR3: TGTGCCTGCAGTTTTCCCGGGACGGCTAACACTGAAGCTTTCTTT. Amino acids: CACSFPGTANTEAFF. This chain connects TRBV28 to TRBJ1-1; D might be TRBD1 (5 bases). The CDR3 has 15 residues. The germline CDR1 and CDR2 sequences are MDHEN and SYDVKM.